This T cell receptor (beta chain) comes out of a study of T-cell reconstitution after alpha-beta-depleted transplantation in children. Overall study results and limits: It was newly produced T cells that mostly accounted for T-cell counts and diversity one year after transplant. Recipient T cells and thymic progenitors that survived gave rise to the high TCRbeta diversity observed at day 60 in some patients.

Trimming stripped 4 bases from V and 3 bases from J, with 7 bases between. In germline, CDR1 is SGHAT, CDR2 FQNNGV. This CDR3 is 13 amino acids long. It was with unique molecular identifiers that the TCRbeta library was prepared. TCRdb re-derived calls from the PCR reads in MiXCR, one entry per CDR3 protein. The sample contains hundreds of thousands of distinct CDR3 sequences, around 13% of which appear only once. This clonotype was counted at least ten times. The target antigen is unknown. Here the sequenced sample was PBMCs, mostly from graft donor cells, taken 360 days after TCRalphabeta/CD19-depleted stem cell transplant. This clonotype was obtained from a male patient between 5 and 17 years old who had a stem cell transplant for acute myeloid leukemia, so the T cells may come from the graft donor. The chain carries TRBV11-2 and TRBJ2-1; D is undetermined. The CDR3 nucleotides read TGTGCCAGCAGCTATACACTCTACAATGAGCAGTTCTTC. This gives the protein CASSYTLYNEQFF.